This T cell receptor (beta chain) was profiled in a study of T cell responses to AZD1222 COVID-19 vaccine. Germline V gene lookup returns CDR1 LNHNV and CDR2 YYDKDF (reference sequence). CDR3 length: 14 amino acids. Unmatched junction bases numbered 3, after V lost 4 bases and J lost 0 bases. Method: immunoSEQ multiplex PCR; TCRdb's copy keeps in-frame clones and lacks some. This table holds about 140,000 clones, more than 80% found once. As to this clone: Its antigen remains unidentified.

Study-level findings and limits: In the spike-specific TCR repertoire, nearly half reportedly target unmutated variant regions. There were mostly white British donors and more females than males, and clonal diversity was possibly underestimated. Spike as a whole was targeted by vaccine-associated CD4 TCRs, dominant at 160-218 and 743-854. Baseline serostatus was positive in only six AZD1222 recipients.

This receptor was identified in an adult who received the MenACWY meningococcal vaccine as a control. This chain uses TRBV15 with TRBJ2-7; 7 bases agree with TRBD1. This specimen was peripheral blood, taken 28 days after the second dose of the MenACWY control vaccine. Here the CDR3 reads CATSTGTASYEQYF. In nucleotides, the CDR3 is TGTGCCACCAGCACCGGGACAGCCTCCTACGAGCAGTACTTC.